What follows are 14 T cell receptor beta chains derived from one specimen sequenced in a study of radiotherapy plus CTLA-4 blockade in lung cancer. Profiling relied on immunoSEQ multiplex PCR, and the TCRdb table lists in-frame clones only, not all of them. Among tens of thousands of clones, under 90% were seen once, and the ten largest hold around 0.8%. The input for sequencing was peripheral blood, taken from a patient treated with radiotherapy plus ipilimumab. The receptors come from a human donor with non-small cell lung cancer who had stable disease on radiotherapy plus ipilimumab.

The CDR3: CASSFSRTDTQYF. For the CDR3, the DNA is TGTGCCAGCAGCTTTAGCCGCACAGATACGCAGTATTTT. The chain employs TRBV7-2 and TRBJ2-3; D call uncertain. Trimming took off 3 bases at V and 1 base at J, with 5 bases between the two ends. The length of the CDR3 is 13 residues. Per germline, CDR1 SGHTA and CDR2 FQGNSA.

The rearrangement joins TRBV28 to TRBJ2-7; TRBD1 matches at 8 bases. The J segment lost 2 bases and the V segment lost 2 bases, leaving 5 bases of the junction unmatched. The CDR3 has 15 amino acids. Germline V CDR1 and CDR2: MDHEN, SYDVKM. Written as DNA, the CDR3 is TGTGCCAGCAGTTTACCAGGGACAGGCCCCTACGAGCAGTACTTC. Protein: CASSLPGTGPYEQYF.

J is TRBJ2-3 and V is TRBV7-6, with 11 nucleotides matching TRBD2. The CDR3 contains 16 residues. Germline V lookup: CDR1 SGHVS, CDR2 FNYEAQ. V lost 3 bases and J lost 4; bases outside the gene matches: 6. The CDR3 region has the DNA TGTGCCAGCAGCTTGACTAGCGGGGAGGGGCCAGATACGCAGTATTTT. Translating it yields CASSLTSGEGPDTQYF. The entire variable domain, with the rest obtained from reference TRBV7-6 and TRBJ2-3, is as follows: GAGVSQSPRYKVTKRGQDVALRCDPISGHVSLYWYRQALGQGPEFLTYFNYEAQQDKSGLPNDRFSAERPEGSISTLTIQRTEQRDSAMYRCASSLTSGEGPDTQYFGPGTRLTVL.

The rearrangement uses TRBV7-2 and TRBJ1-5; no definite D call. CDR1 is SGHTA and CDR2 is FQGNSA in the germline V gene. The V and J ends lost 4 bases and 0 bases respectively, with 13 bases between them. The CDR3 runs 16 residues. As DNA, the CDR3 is TGTGCCAGCAGCTCCAGCGTAACGGATAGCAATCAGCCCCAGCATTTT. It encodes CASSSSVTDSNQPQHF. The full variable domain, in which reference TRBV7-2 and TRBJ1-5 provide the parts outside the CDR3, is GAGVSQSPSNKVTEKGKDVELRCDPISGHTALYWYRQSLGQGLEFLIYFQGNSAPDKSGLPSDRFSAERTGGSVSTLTIQRTQQEDSAVYLCASSSSVTDSNQPQHFGDGTRLSIL.

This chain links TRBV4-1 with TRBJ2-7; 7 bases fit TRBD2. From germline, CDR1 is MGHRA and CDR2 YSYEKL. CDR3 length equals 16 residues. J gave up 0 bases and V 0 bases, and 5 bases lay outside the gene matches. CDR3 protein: CASSQEAGVSSYEQYF. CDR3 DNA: TGCGCCAGCAGCCAAGAGGCGGGGGTCTCCTCCTACGAGCAGTACTTC.

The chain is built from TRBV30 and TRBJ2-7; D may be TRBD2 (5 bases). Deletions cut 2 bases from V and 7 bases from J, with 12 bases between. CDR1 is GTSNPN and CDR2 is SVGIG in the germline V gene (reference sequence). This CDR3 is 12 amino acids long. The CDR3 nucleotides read TGTGCCTGGAGTTTACTAGGGCGGGAGCAGTACTTC. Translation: CAWSLLGREQYF.

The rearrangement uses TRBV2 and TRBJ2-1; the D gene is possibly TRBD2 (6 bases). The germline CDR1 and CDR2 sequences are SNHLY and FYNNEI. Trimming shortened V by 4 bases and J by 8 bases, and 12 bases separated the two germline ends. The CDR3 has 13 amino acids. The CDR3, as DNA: TGTGCCAGCAGTGGGGGGACTGTCCATGAGCAGTTCTTC. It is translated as CASSGGTVHEQFF.

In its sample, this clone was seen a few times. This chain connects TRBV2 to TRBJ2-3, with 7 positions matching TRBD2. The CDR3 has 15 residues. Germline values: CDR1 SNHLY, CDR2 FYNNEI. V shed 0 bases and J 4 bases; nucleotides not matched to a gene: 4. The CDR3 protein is CASSEAGGWADTQYF. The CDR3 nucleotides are TGTGCCAGCAGTGAAGCGGGGGGGTGGGCAGATACGCAGTATTTT. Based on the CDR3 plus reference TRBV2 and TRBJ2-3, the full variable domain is EPEVTQTPSHQVTQMGQEVILRCVPISNHLYFYWYRQILGQKVEFLVSFYNNEISEKSEIFDDQFSVERPDGSNFTLKIRSTKLEDSAMYFCASSEAGGWADTQYFGPGTRLTVL.

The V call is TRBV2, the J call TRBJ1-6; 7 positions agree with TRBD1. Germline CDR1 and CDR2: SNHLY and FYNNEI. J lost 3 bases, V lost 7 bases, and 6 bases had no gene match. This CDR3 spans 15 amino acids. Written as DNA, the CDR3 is TGTGCCAGCACGAAGGACAGGAACTATAATTCACCCCTCCACTTT. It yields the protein CASTKDRNYNSPLHF.

CDR3 nucleotides: TGCGCCAGCAGCCAAGTCCTCGCGTCGGCTAATGAAAAACTGTTTTTT. This sequence encodes CASSQVLASANEKLFF. The J gene is TRBJ1-4, the V gene TRBV4-1; D is undetermined. Deletions cut 1 base from V and 3 bases from J, with 12 bases between. In germline, CDR1 is MGHRA, CDR2 YSYEKL. CDR3 length: 16 residues.

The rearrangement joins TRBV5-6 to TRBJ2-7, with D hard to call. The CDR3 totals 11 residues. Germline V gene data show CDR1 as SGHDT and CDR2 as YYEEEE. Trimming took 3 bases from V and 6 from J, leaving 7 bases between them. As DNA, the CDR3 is TGTGCCAGCAGCTCGGAGTCCGAGCAGTACTTC. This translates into CASSSESEQYF.

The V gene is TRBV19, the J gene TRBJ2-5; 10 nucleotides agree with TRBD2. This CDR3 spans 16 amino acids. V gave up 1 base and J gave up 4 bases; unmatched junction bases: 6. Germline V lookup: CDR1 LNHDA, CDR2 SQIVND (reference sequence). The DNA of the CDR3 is TGTGCCAGTAGTATAGTCAGCTTAGCGGGGGGAGAGACCCAGTACTTC. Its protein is CASSIVSLAGGETQYF.

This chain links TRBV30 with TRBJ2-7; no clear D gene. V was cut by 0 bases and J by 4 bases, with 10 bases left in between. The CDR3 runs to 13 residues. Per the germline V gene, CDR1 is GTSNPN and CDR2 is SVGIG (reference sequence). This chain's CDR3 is CAWSVGNSYEQYF. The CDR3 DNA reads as TGTGCCTGGAGTGTAGGGAACAGTTACGAGCAGTACTTC.

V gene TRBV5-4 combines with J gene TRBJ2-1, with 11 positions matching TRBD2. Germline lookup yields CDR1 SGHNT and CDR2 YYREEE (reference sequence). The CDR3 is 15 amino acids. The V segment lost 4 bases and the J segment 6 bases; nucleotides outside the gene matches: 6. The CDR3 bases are TGTGCCAGCAGCCAGACTAGCGGGGAGGGCAATGAGCAGTTCTTC. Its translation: CASSQTSGEGNEQFF. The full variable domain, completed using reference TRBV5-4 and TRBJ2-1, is ETGVTQSPTHLIKTRGQQVTLRCSSQSGHNTVSWYQQALGQGPQFIFQYYREEENGRGNFPPRFSGLQFPNYSSELNVNALELDDSALYLCASSQTSGEGNEQFFGPGTRLTVL.